This T cell receptor beta chain was retrieved from a study of blood T cell repertoires in COVID-19 (dated by TCRdb to the early 2020s). In the study overall: Samples covering the acute and convalescent phases of COVID-19 were provided by collaborators in the United States, Italy and Spain. The samples were drawn from the first 160 participants of the ongoing ImmuneRACE study and from 950 to 1,500 subjects provided by 6 global collaborators. The material from the prospective study consisted of cDNA or gDNA derived from T cells, B-cell-depleted T cells, or PBMCs. Where available, HLA class I and class II types were taken from metadata supplied by the sample provider and were not determined by assay-based typing. The dataset comprised deeply sampled blood TCRbeta repertoires from subjects exposed to, actively infected with, or recovered from COVID-19. A de-identified subject ID, COVID-19 status, age in years and sex were almost always included in the sample metadata. The repertoires were released in a freely available public database meant as a resource for research on the immune response to SARS-CoV-2. What the authors observed across the whole study: The amount of clinical and demographic metadata varied by source and participant and was provided uncurated.

Collaborating institutions collected whole blood in K2EDTA tubes following their own protocols. For TCRbeta analysis, collaborator samples were shipped as frozen whole blood, as isolated PBMCs, or as DNA extracted from either sample type. The immunoSEQ Assay, a bias-controlled multiplex PCR, was used to amplify TCRbeta CDR3 regions from genomic DNA. The authors processed their data as follows. Within the assay, amplification of reference gene primers was used to estimate how many nucleated cells each sample contained. To quantify the absolute abundance of each unique TCRbeta CDR3 rearrangement, sequence reads were collapsed and filtered. For each sample, productive Simpson clonality was calculated as the square root of Simpson's diversity index across productive rearrangements. TCRdb stores this immuneACCESS table with in-frame sequences only. Part of the clones is absent; in the studies checked, under half of the shortfall reflects unresolved V genes, and no reason is known for the rest. For V, J and clone size, that table is used; D and trimming come from the DNA. Recorded for this sample are approximately 220,000 clones; 83% of them occurred a single time. Jointly, the top ten make up around 8.7% of the sample.

As encoded in the germline V gene, CDR1 is SGHRS while CDR2 is YFSETQ. From V the trimming removes 2 bases and from J it removes 2 bases, while the gene matches leave 7 bases of the junction unaccounted for. Spanning cysteine to phenylalanine, the CDR3 consists of 16 amino acids. The CDR3 DNA has 48 bases and is translated from base 1. In the case of this clone: No cognate antigen has been identified for it. No much larger clone is present one base from it, and per-base qualities are unavailable. This CDR3 is also generated by other DNA sequences in the sample.

The sequence joins TRBV5-1 to TRBJ2-5, with TRBD2 identical over 9 junction bases. The sequenced sample was peripheral blood. The sequence derives from a woman in her 50s with acute or convalescent COVID-19. The DNA sequence is TGCGCCAGCAGCTTAGGGCTAGCGGGAAGGCAAGAGACCCAGTACTTC. This codes for CASSLGLAGRQETQYF.